This entry describes one T cell receptor beta chain. This entry belongs to a study of blood T cells in healthy people across ages. The CDR3 has 15 amino acids. Trimming cost V 4 bases and J 5 bases; bases outside gene matches: 9. Germline CDR1 reads SGHNT; CDR2 reads YYREEE (reference sequence). For the second PCR, which ran for about 6 to 11 cycles, a sample-barcoded 5' primer and a J-beta primer mix were used. From the 5' RACE reads, TCRdb called clonotypes with MiXCR, one entry per CDR3 protein. The table shows 700,000 or so distinct CDR3 sequences, with around 38% occurring only once. The receptor comes from a man older than 75 in good health. The V gene is TRBV5-4, the J gene TRBJ2-7; TRBD2 agrees at 10 bases. Specimen: blood. The CDR3: CASSPRTSGINEQYF. The CDR3, as DNA: TGTGCCAGCAGCCCCCGCACTAGCGGGATCAACGAGCAGTACTTC.